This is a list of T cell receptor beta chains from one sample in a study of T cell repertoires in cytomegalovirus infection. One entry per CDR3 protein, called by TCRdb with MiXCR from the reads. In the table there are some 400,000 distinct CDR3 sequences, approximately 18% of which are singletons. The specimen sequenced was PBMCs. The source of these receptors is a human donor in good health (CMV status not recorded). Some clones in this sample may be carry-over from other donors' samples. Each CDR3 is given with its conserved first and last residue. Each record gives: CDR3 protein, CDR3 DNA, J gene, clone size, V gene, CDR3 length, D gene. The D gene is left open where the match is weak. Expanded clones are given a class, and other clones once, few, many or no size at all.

CAWSPKTGEDTEAFF | TGTGCCTGGAGTCCAAAGACAGGGGAGGACACTGAAGCTTTCTTT | TRBJ1-1 | NA | TRBV30 | 15 | TRBD1
CARSRVQALTGNTIYF | TGTGCCCGAAGCAGGGTGCAGGCCTTAACTGGAAACACCATATATTTT | TRBJ1-3 | many | TRBV19 | 16 | NA
CASSHKRTGTGELFF | TGTGCCAGCAGCCATAAACGGACAGGAACCGGGGAGCTGTTTTTT | TRBJ2-2 | NA | TRBV7-8 | 15 | TRBD1
CASSLWPAGEQFF | TGTGCCAGCAGCTTATGGCCCGCCGGGGAGCAGTTCTTC | TRBJ2-1 | many | TRBV7-2 | 13 | NA
CARDHEQYF | TGTGCCAGAGACCACGAGCAGTACTTC | TRBJ2-7 | many | TRBV7-7 | 9 | NA
CASSLQSQGNQPQHF | TGTGCCAGCAGTTTACAGTCTCAGGGCAATCAGCCCCAGCATTTT | TRBJ1-5 | NA | TRBV12-3/TRBV12-4 | 15 | NA
CATKGALNTEAFF | TGTGCCACCAAGGGGGCCTTGAACACTGAAGCTTTCTTT | TRBJ1-1 | NA | TRBV10-3 | 13 | TRBD1
CSAYSGRAYNEQFF | TGCAGTGCTTATAGCGGGAGAGCCTACAATGAGCAGTTCTTC | TRBJ2-1 | NA | TRBV20-1 | 14 | TRBD2
CASSLATRSTDTQYF | TGCGCCAGCAGCTTGGCGACCCGAAGCACAGATACGCAGTATTTT | TRBJ2-3 | NA | TRBV5-1 | 15 | NA
CASSGAGTETQYF | TGTGCCAGCAGTGGAGCTGGGACGGAGACCCAGTACTTC | TRBJ2-5 | many | TRBV6-2/TRBV6-3 | 13 | NA
CASSYEISGGPSYEQYF | TGTGCCAGCAGTTACGAGATTAGCGGGGGGCCCTCCTACGAGCAGTACTTC | TRBJ2-7 | few | TRBV6-2/TRBV6-3 | 17 | TRBD2
CASSLRTGYGYTF | TGTGCCAGCAGTTTGAGGACCGGCTATGGCTACACCTTC | TRBJ1-2 | NA | TRBV12-3/TRBV12-4 | 13 | NA
CSAVIEGYYGYTF | TGCAGTGCTGTGATAGAGGGCTACTATGGCTACACCTTC | TRBJ1-2 | many | TRBV20-1 | 13 | NA
CASSPTDRMNTEAFF | TGTGCCAGCAGCCCCACAGACAGGATGAACACTGAAGCTTTCTTT | TRBJ1-1 | few | TRBV7-9 | 15 | NA
CASWGTGGPYSNQPQHF | TGTGCCAGCTGGGGGACAGGGGGCCCGTATAGCAATCAGCCCCAGCATTTT | TRBJ1-5 | NA | TRBV28 | 17 | TRBD1
CASSEAFQGLGEKLFF | TGTGCCAGCAGTGAAGCGTTTCAGGGGCTCGGGGAAAAACTGTTTTTT | TRBJ1-4 | NA | TRBV2 | 16 | NA
CATNRLAGAGGELFF | TGTGCCACAAACCGACTAGCGGGGGCCGGCGGGGAGCTGTTTTTT | TRBJ2-2 | few | TRBV19 | 15 | TRBD2
CASSPFRADMQQYF | TGTGCCAGCAGCCCGTTCAGGGCAGATATGCAGCAGTACTTC | TRBJ2-7 | few | TRBV6-2/TRBV6-3 | 14 | NA